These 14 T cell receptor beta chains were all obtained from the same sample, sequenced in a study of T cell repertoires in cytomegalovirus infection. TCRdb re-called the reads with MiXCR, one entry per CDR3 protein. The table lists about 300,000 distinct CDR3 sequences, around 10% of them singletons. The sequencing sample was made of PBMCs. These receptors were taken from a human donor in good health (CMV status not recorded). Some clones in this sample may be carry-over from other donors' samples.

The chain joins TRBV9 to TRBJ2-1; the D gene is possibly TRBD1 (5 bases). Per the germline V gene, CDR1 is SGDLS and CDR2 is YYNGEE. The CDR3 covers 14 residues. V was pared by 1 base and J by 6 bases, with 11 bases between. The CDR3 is CASSVLGDSNEQFF. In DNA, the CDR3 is TGTGCCAGCAGCGTACTAGGGGATTCCAATGAGCAGTTCTTC.

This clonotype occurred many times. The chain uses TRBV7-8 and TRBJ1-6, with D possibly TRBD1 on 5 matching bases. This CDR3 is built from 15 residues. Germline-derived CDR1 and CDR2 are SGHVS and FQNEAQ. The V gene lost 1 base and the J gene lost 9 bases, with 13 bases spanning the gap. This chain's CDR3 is CASSLGSGPGSPLHF. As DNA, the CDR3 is TGTGCCAGCAGCTTAGGGTCAGGGCCTGGTTCACCCCTCCACTTT.

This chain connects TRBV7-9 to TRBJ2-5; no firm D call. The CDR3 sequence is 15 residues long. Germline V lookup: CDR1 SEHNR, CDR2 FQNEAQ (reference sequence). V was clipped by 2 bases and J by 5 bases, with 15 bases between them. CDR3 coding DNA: TGTGCCAGCAGCTTAACCCTGGATGCATGGGAGACCCAGTACTTC. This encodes CASSLTLDAWETQYF.

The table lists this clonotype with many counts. Here the CDR3 DNA reads TGTGCCAGCAGCTCAGACAGGGGTGGTGACAATCAGCCCCAGCATTTT. It translates to CASSSDRGGDNQPQHF. This sequence joins TRBV7-9 and TRBJ1-5; 8 bases align to TRBD1. In germline, CDR1 is SEHNR, CDR2 FQNEAQ (reference sequence). The CDR3 is 16 amino acids. The V segment lost 4 bases and the J segment 3 bases; nucleotides outside the gene matches: 8.

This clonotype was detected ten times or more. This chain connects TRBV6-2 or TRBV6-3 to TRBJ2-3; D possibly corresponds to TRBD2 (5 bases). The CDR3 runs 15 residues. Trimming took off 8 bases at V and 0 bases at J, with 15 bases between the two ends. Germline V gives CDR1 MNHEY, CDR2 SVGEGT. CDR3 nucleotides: TGTGCCAGCGCGGGTGGTGGCGCTAGCACAGATACGCAGTATTTT. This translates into CASAGGGASTDTQYF.

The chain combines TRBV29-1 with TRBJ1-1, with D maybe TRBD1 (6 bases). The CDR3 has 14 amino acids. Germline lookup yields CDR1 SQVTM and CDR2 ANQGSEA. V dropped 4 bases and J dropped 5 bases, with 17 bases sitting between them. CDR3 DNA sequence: TGCAGCGTTGTCTCAGGGGCGGGGAGGACTGAAGCTTTCTTT. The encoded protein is CSVVSGAGRTEAFF.

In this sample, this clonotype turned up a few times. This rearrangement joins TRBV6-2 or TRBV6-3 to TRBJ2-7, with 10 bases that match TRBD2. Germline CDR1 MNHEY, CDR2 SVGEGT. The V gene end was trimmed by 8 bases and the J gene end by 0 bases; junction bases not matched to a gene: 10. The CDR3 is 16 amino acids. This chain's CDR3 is CASSAIAGGYSYEQYV. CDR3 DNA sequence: TGTGCCAGCTCGGCGATAGCGGGGGGTTACTCCTACGAGCAGTACGTC.

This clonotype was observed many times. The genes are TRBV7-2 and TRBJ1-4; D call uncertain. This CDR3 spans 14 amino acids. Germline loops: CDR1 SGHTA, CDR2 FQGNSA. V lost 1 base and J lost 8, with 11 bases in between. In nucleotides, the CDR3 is TGTGCCAGCAGCTTAGGGCAGAAGGAGGAAAAACTGTTTTTT. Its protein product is CASSLGQKEEKLFF. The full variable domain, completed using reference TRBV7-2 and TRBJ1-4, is GAGVSQSPSNKVTEKGKDVELRCDPISGHTALYWYRQSLGQGLEFLIYFQGNSAPDKSGLPSDRFSAERTGGSVSTLTIQRTQQEDSAVYLCASSLGQKEEKLFFGSGTQLSVL.

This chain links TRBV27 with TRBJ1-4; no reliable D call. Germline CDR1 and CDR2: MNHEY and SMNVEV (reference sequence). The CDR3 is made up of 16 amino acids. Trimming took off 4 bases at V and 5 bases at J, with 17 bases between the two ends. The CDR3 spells CASSYRTPPGNEKLFF. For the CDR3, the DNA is TGTGCCAGCAGTTATCGGACTCCCCCCGGGAATGAAAAACTGTTTTTT. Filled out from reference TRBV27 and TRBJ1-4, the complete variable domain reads EAQVTQNPRYLITVTGKKLTVTCSQNMNHEYMSWYRQDPGLGLRQIYYSMNVEVTDKGDVPEGYKVSRKEKRNFPLILESPSPNQTSLYFCASSYRTPPGNEKLFFGSGTQLSVL.

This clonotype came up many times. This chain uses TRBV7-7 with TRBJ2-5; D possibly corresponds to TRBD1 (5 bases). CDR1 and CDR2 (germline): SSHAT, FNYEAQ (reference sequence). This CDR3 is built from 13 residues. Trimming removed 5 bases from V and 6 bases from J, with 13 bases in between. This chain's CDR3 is CASSLGQGKTQYF. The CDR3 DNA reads TGTGCCAGCAGCCTGGGGCAGGGAAAGACCCAGTACTTC.

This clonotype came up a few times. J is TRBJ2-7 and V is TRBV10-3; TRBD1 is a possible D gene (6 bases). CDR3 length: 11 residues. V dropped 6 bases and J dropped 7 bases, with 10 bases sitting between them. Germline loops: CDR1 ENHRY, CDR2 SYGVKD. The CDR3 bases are TGTGCCATCAGATCAGGGGTAGAGCAGTACTTC. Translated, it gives CAIRSGVEQYF.

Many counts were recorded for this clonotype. The DNA for the CDR3 is TGTGCCAGCAGCTTTGGGGGTAGGGGCACTGAAGCTTTCTTT. Protein: CASSFGGRGTEAFF. The J gene is TRBJ1-1, the V gene TRBV7-3; possible D gene TRBD1, 5 bases. V was pared by 3 bases and J by 4 bases, with 12 bases between. The CDR3 length is 14 residues. Germline V gene data show CDR1 as SGHTA and CDR2 as FQGTGA. Full variable domain (remainder filled in from reference TRBV7-3 and TRBJ1-1): GAGVSQTPSNKVTEKGKYVELRCDPISGHTALYWYRQSLGQGPEFLIYFQGTGAADDSGLPNDRFFAVRPEGSVSTLKIQRTERGDSAVYLCASSFGGRGTEAFFGQGTRLTVV.

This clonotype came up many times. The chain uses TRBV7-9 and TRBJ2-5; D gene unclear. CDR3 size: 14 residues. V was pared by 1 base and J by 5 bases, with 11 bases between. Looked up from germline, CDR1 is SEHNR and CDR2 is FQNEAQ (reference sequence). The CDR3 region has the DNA TGTGCCAGCAGCTTAGACCCTACAGAGGAGACCCAGTACTTC. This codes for CASSLDPTEETQYF.

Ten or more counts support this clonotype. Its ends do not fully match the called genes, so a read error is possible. Here the CDR3 reads CASTLTGTSTVTEAFF. The CDR3 DNA sequence: TGTGCCAGCACTTTAACCGGGACAAGTACGGTCACTGAAGCTTTCTTT. The V call is TRBV12-3 or TRBV12-4, the J call TRBJ1-1; perhaps TRBD1 as D (6 bases). This CDR3 comprises 16 residues.